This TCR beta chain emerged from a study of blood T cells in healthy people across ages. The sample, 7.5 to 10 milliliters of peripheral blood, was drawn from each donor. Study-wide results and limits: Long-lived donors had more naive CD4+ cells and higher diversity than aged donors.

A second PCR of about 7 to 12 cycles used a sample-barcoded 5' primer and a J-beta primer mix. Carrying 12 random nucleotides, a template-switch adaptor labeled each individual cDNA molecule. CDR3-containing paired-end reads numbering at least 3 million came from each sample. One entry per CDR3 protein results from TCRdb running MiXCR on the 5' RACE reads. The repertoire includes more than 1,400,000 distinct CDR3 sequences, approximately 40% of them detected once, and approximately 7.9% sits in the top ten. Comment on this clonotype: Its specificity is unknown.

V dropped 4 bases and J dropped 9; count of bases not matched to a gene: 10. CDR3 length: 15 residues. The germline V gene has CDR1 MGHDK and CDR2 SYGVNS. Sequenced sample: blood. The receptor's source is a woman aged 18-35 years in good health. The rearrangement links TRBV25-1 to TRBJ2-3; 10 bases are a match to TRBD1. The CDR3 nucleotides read TGTGCCAGCAGTGGGAGACAGGGGGCATGGGAGACGCAGTATTTT. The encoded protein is CASSGRQGAWETQYF.